The next 27 T cell receptor beta chains were all read from a single sample in a study of T-cell memory formation after mild COVID-19. TCRdb re-called the 5' RACE reads through MiXCR, storing one row per CDR3 protein. The table has 400,000 to 500,000 distinct CDR3 sequences, over 15% seen once; the top ten hold roughly 21%. Sequencing input: PBMCs or a T cell subset sorted from them (not recorded which). Receptors originate from a man between 18 and 35 years old who had mild COVID-19 (a few samples of this study predate the infection). Cell type and time point are not known.

The chain is built from TRBV9 and TRBJ1-2; D perhaps matches TRBD1 (5 bases). Trimming took 3 bases from V and 5 from J, leaving 11 bases between them. There are 13 residues in the CDR3. CDR1 SGDLS and CDR2 YYNGEE come from the germline V gene. The CDR3 sequence is CASSGLGGYGYTF. DNA for the CDR3: TGTGCCAGCAGCGGACTTGGGGGGTATGGCTACACCTTC.

This clonotype has only a few counts. This chain joins TRBV10-3 and TRBJ1-1; 7 bases are a match to TRBD1. V shed 6 bases and J 5 bases; nucleotides not matched to a gene: 9. In germline, CDR1 is ENHRY, CDR2 SYGVKD. The CDR3 extends over 14 amino acids. The CDR3 loop reads CAISFGDRVTEAFF. The CDR3 bases are TGTGCCATCAGCTTCGGTGACAGGGTGACTGAAGCTTTCTTT.

This clonotype came up many times. The chain combines TRBV5-1 with TRBJ2-2; D is uncertain. Germline V gene sequence: CDR1 SGHRS, CDR2 YFSETQ. Trimming left V 4 bases short and J 1 base short, with 2 bases between. This CDR3 has 12 amino acids. DNA of the CDR3: TGCGCCAGCAGCGAGAACACCGGGGAGCTGTTTTTT. It yields the protein CASSENTGELFF.

This clonotype was picked up a small number of times. The CDR3 nucleotides are TGTGCCAGCAGCCAGAGGGAGTCAAACTATGGCTACACCTTC. Translating it yields CASSQRESNYGYTF. The chain is built from TRBV3-1 and TRBJ1-2; D is undetermined. The CDR3 sequence is 14 residues long. Germline V gene sequence: CDR1 LGHDT, CDR2 YNNKEL (reference sequence). The V gene lost 3 bases and the J gene lost 2 bases, with 10 bases spanning the gap.

J is TRBJ1-4 and V is TRBV4-2; possible D gene TRBD1, 5 bases. Germline CDR1 and CDR2: LGHNA and YNFKEQ. The V end was cut by 2 bases, the J end by 8 bases, with 21 bases between. The length of the CDR3 is 17 residues. The CDR3 nucleotides are TGTGCCAGCAGCCAACCTCTCGAAGGGGCGGTAGGAGAAAAACTGTTTTTT. It specifies CASSQPLEGAVGEKLFF.

The V call is TRBV5-1, the J call TRBJ2-2, with TRBD2 identical over 11 bases. Trimming at V came to 2 bases and at J to 0 bases, leaving 0 bases not matched to a gene. The CDR3 has 16 residues. Germline V gene data show CDR1 as SGHRS and CDR2 as YFSETQ. CDR3 protein: CASSLLAGANTGELFF. The CDR3 bases are TGCGCCAGCAGCTTACTAGCGGGGGCGAACACCGGGGAGCTGTTTTTT. Full variable domain (rest looked up from reference TRBV5-1 and TRBJ2-2): KAGVTQTPRYLIKTRGQQVTLSCSPISGHRSVSWYQQTPGQGLQFLFEYFSETQRNKGNFPGRFSGRQFSNSRSEMNVSTLELGDSALYLCASSLLAGANTGELFFGEGSRLTVL.

This chain joins TRBV27 and TRBJ2-7; D possibly corresponds to TRBD1 (5 bases). In germline, CDR1 is MNHEY, CDR2 SMNVEV (reference sequence). The CDR3 runs to 14 residues. With 5 bases removed from V and 0 bases from J, the gap between germline ends came to 11 bases. The CDR3 loop is CASSPQTASYEQYV. CDR3 DNA: TGTGCCAGCAGTCCCCAGACAGCCTCCTACGAGCAGTACGTC.

The rearrangement joins TRBV9 to TRBJ1-4, with D perhaps matching TRBD1 (5 bases). The CDR3 consists of 16 residues. Germline V gene sequence: CDR1 SGDLS, CDR2 YYNGEE. Trimming left V 0 bases short and J 8 bases short, with 17 bases between. CDR3 protein: CASSVGPGRRGEKLFF. As DNA, the CDR3 is TGTGCCAGCAGCGTAGGGCCAGGGCGGCGGGGCGAAAAACTGTTTTTT.

This clonotype was picked up a small number of times. This chain uses TRBV5-1 with TRBJ2-1; D unclear. V shed 4 bases and J shed 4 bases, with 15 bases lying between them. The CDR3 is 15 amino acids. Looked up from germline, CDR1 is SGHRS and CDR2 is YFSETQ. The chain's CDR3 is CASSPQRTEYNEQFF. CDR3 coding DNA: TGCGCCAGCAGCCCTCAAAGAACCGAATACAATGAGCAGTTCTTC.

In its sample, this clonotype was seen a few times. The chain combines TRBV5-4 with TRBJ2-5, with a possible D match to TRBD1 (5 bases). Trimming pared 0 bases from V and 2 bases from J, leaving 11 bases between. Germline assignment: CDR1 SGHNT and CDR2 YYREEE (reference sequence). This CDR3 is 15 amino acids long. CDR3 sequence: CASSLVGLLQETQYF. For the CDR3, the DNA is TGTGCCAGCAGCTTGGTGGGGCTTTTACAAGAGACCCAGTACTTC.

This clonotype occurred many times. The CDR3 sequence: CASSSSGGQETQYF. The CDR3 DNA is TGTGCCAGCAGTTCTAGCGGGGGCCAAGAGACCCAGTACTTC. The V call is TRBV25-1, the J call TRBJ2-5, with 10 positions matching TRBD2. The CDR3 spans 14 residues. Germline V gene data show CDR1 as MGHDK and CDR2 as SYGVNS. Losses at the gene ends were 5 bases for V and 1 base for J; bases not matched to a gene: 1.

A remark on this clonotype: Compared with germline, one end of the junction differs, possibly owing to a read error. The V and J genes are TRBV12-3 or TRBV12-4 and TRBJ1-5; no definite D call. The CDR3 consists of 14 residues. The CDR3: CASRLEGAVGPQHF. As DNA, the CDR3 is TGTGCCAGCAGGTTAGAGGGTGCCGTCGGGCCCCAGCATTTT.

This clonotype was counted only a few times. The chain carries TRBV7-9 and TRBJ2-7; the D gene is possibly TRBD2 (7 bases). The ends were cut back, 5 bases at V and 7 bases at J, with 12 bases in the middle. The germline V gene has CDR1 SEHNR and CDR2 FQNEAQ (reference sequence). CDR3 length: 12 residues. CDR3 loop: CASSHKGGEQYV. In DNA, the CDR3 is TGTGCCAGCAGCCATAAGGGGGGGGAGCAGTACGTC.

There are many counts of this clonotype. This sequence joins TRBV6-5 and TRBJ2-1; D may be TRBD2 (5 bases). The CDR3 contains 14 residues. Trimming shortened V by 6 bases and J by 5 bases, and 14 bases separated the two germline ends. Germline V gene data show CDR1 as MNHEY and CDR2 as SVGAGI. The CDR3 loop is CASRRVTVDNEQFF. DNA of the CDR3: TGTGCCAGCAGGAGGGTGACCGTTGACAATGAGCAGTTCTTC.

In its sample, this clonotype was seen many times. V and J are TRBV6-2 or TRBV6-3 and TRBJ2-2, with 7 bases fitting TRBD1. CDR1 MNHEY and CDR2 SVGEGT come from the germline V gene. The CDR3 totals 14 residues. The ends lost 5 bases at V and 3 bases at J; junction bases unmatched: 3. The CDR3 region has the DNA TGTGCCAGCAGTATTGGACAGGACACCGGGGAGCTGTTTTTT. Translating it yields CASSIGQDTGELFF.

V usage is TRBV6-2 or TRBV6-3 and J usage is TRBJ2-6; 7 bases match TRBD2. V lost 1 base and J lost 13; bases outside the gene matches: 10. Germline V gives CDR1 MNHEY, CDR2 SVGEGT. CDR3 length equals 15 residues. CDR3 coding DNA: TGTGCCAGCAGTTACTATGGTGCGGGGGTCGAGGTCCTGACTTTC. It specifies CASSYYGAGVEVLTF.

J is TRBJ2-1 and V is TRBV11-2; perhaps TRBD2 as D (6 bases). CDR1 SGHAT and CDR2 FQNNGV come from the germline V gene. The CDR3 length is 16 residues. Trimming removed 1 base from V and 3 bases from J, with 13 bases in between. The CDR3 loop reads CASSLVVAAVYNEQFF. In DNA, the CDR3 is TGTGCCAGCAGCTTAGTGGTAGCGGCGGTCTACAATGAGCAGTTCTTC.

Only a few counts were recorded for this clonotype. The chain employs TRBV23-1 and TRBJ1-1; no clear D. TRBV23-1 is noted as an ORF with a role that remains uncertain. The CDR3 has 15 amino acids. V was shortened by 8 bases and J by 2 bases, with 18 bases between the two germline ends. DNA for the CDR3: TGCGCCAGCCTACCAGGTGGAAGCCCCAACACTGAAGCTTTCTTT. Translation gives CASLPGGSPNTEAFF.

The V and J genes are TRBV12-3 or TRBV12-4 and TRBJ2-7; TRBD1 matches at 7 bases. Trimming at V came to 5 bases and at J to 2 bases, leaving 6 bases not matched to a gene. This CDR3 has 14 amino acids. CDR3 region: CASSRQGAAYEQYF. Here the CDR3 DNA reads TGTGCCAGCAGTCGACAGGGAGCGGCCTACGAGCAGTACTTC.

The chain joins TRBV10-3 to TRBJ2-7, with a weak D call TRBD1 (5 bases). The CDR3 spans 12 residues. The germline CDR1 and CDR2 sequences are ENHRY and SYGVKD. The V and J ends lost 4 bases and 4 bases respectively, with 8 bases between them. The CDR3 sequence: CAISGQGYEQYV. Written as DNA, the CDR3 is TGTGCCATCAGTGGCCAGGGTTACGAGCAGTACGTC.

In the case of this clonotype: At one end, the junction sequence differs from germline, possibly due to a read error. This chain links TRBV5-6 with TRBJ2-2, with TRBD2 as a possible D gene (5 bases). Germline V gives CDR1 SGHDT, CDR2 YYEEEE. This CDR3 is built from 11 residues. CDR3 loop: CASSLSGELYF. The CDR3 nucleotides read TGTGCCAGCAGCTTATCCGGGGAGCTGTATTTT.

V and J are TRBV7-9 and TRBJ2-3, with D unclear. V was trimmed by 1 base and J by 3 bases, leaving 5 bases between them. The CDR3 consists of 13 residues. Germline loops: CDR1 SEHNR, CDR2 FQNEAQ (reference sequence). The DNA of the CDR3 is TGTGCCAGCAGCTTAGTGGAAACAGATACGCAGTATTTT. This translates into CASSLVETDTQYF.

This clonotype was observed at least ten times. J is TRBJ2-2 and V is TRBV4-3; TRBD2 matches 8 bases. The V gene's germline CDR1 is LGHNA and CDR2 YSLEER. The CDR3 extends over 15 amino acids. The trim removed 6 bases at V and 0 bases at J, leaving 3 bases unmatched. CDR3 nucleotide sequence: TGCGCCAGCAGACCAGCGGGGGCGAACACCGGGGAGCTGTTTTTT. Its protein product is CASRPAGANTGELFF.

The chain employs TRBV7-9 and TRBJ2-3, with a possible D match to TRBD1 (5 bases). Germline V lookup: CDR1 SEHNR, CDR2 FQNEAQ (reference sequence). V lost 5 bases, J lost 3 bases, and 12 bases lay in between. The CDR3 contains 14 residues. The CDR3 DNA reads as TGTGCCAGCAGCATCAATCAGGGAACAGATACGCAGTATTTT. This sequence encodes CASSINQGTDTQYF.

The chain recombines TRBV20-1 with TRBJ2-3, with 10 bases matching TRBD2. V trimming: 6 bases; J trimming: 3 bases; junction bases outside the gene matches: 9. The CDR3 is made up of 15 amino acids. Germline V gene lookup returns CDR1 DFQATT and CDR2 SNEGSKA (reference sequence). The DNA of the CDR3 is TGCAGTGCCAGCGGGGGGGCGGGTAAAACAGATACGCAGTATTTT. As protein: CSASGGAGKTDTQYF.

J is TRBJ1-4 and V is TRBV3-1; 10 bases are a match to TRBD1. The trim removed 0 bases at V and 8 bases at J, leaving 9 bases unmatched. The CDR3 has 17 residues. Germline values: CDR1 LGHDT, CDR2 YNNKEL (reference sequence). The CDR3 region has the DNA TGTGCCAGCAGCCAAGAGGGACAGGGGCGGCTTGGCGAAAAACTGTTTTTT. It yields the protein CASSQEGQGRLGEKLFF.

Only a few counts were recorded for this clonotype. V gene TRBV18 combines with J gene TRBJ1-6; D possibly corresponds to TRBD1 (6 bases). Trimming took off 4 bases at V and 7 bases at J, with 14 bases between the two ends. The CDR3 covers 15 residues. Germline V gene lookup returns CDR1 KGHSH and CDR2 LQKENI. The CDR3 sequence is CASSRVTGLNSPLHF. The CDR3 nucleotides are TGTGCCAGCTCACGAGTCACAGGGTTGAATTCACCCCTCCACTTT.